The rows below give T cell receptor beta chains drawn from one sample of a study of regulatory T cells in long-lasting Graves disease. A single record per CDR3 protein comes from TCRdb applying MiXCR to the multiplex PCR reads. The profile shows around 400,000 distinct CDR3 sequences, roughly 15% of them singletons. The sample consisted of peripheral blood mononuclear cells (PBMCs), taken at new diagnosis, from a patient treated with antithyroid drugs. Source of these receptors: a female donor with Graves disease. CDR3s include the opening cysteine and the closing phenylalanine or tryptophan. D genes are given only for firm matches. Size is stated for part of the rows, as once, few or many counts, or as a class when the clone is expanded.

>.|.|TRBJ1-1|TRBV27
CASSLFSRGVGNTEAFF
TGTGCCAGCAGCCTTTTTTCTAGGGGGGTGGGTAACACTGAAGCTTTCTTT
>.|many|TRBJ2-3|TRBV20-1
CSVPQTDTQYF
TGCAGTGTTCCCCAAACAGATACGCAGTATTTT
>.|many|TRBJ2-7|TRBV18
CASSPPRGEQYF
TGTGCCAGCTCACCACCGCGGGGCGAGCAGTACTTC
>TRBD2|few|TRBJ2-1|TRBV28
CASSPRTSGSRKFF
TGTGCCAGCAGTCCAAGGACTAGCGGGAGTCGGAAGTTCTTC
>.|.|TRBJ2-7|TRBV5-1
CASSPGDMISYEQYF
TGCGCCAGCAGCCCCGGGGACATGATCTCCTACGAGCAGTACTTC
>TRBD1|many|TRBJ2-7|TRBV7-2
CASSSQGQPHEQYF
TGTGCCAGCAGCTCCCAGGGACAGCCCCACGAGCAGTACTTC
>.|many|TRBJ1-6|TRBV6-2/TRBV6-3
CATSLEYSPLHF
TGTGCCACCTCCCTGGAGTATTCACCCCTCCACTTT
>.|.|TRBJ2-2|TRBV19
CASSRQGSTGELFF
TGTGCCAGTAGCCGTCAGGGATCAACCGGGGAGCTGTTTTTT
>.|many|TRBJ2-2|TRBV4-1
CASSQAPGLNTGELFF
TGCGCCAGCAGCCAAGCGCCCGGGCTTAACACCGGGGAGCTGTTTTTT
>TRBD1|.|TRBJ1-1|TRBV12-3/TRBV12-4
CASSWRTGGDTEAFF
TGTGCCAGCAGTTGGAGGACAGGGGGGGACACTGAAGCTTTCTTT
>.|.|TRBJ2-1|TRBV12-5
CASGLGQYNEQFF
TGTGCTAGTGGTTTAGGTCAGTACAATGAGCAGTTCTTC
>.|.|TRBJ2-2|TRBV6-5
CASSYSWADLNTGELFF
TGTGCCAGCAGTTACTCCTGGGCAGACCTGAACACCGGGGAGCTGTTTTTT
>.|many|TRBJ1-1|TRBV5-6
CASSPWGGNTEAFF
TGTGCCAGCAGCCCCTGGGGAGGGAACACTGAAGCTTTCTTT
>.|many|TRBJ2-7|TRBV3-1
CASSVHHSYEQYF
TGTGCCAGCAGCGTCCACCACTCCTACGAGCAGTACTTC
>TRBD1|.|TRBJ1-1|TRBV10-3
CAIGRDRGHTEAFF
TGTGCCATCGGAAGGGACAGGGGACACACTGAAGCTTTCTTT
>.|many|TRBJ2-7|TRBV4-3
CASSLLPSTGSYEQYF
TGCGCCAGCAGCCTCCTCCCGTCAACGGGATCCTACGAGCAGTACTTC
>.|many|TRBJ1-2|TRBV28
CASHPPGRSNYGYTF
TGTGCCAGCCACCCCCCCGGACGGAGTAACTATGGCTACACCTTC
>.|.|TRBJ1-5|TRBV24-1
CATSDLTPEQVWNQPQHF
TGTGCCACCAGTGATTTGACCCCGGAACAGGTTTGGAATCAGCCCCAGCATTTT
>.|few|TRBJ1-2|TRBV12-3/TRBV12-4
CASSLTRLDYTF
TGTGCCAGCAGCCTCACCCGGTTGGACTACACCTTC
>TRBD1|few|TRBJ1-4|TRBV5-1
CASSLTVGQGSEKLFF
TGCGCCAGCAGCTTGACCGTGGGACAGGGTTCTGAAAAACTGTTTTTT
>TRBD1|many|TRBJ2-5|TRBV11-2
CASSLGTGTPETQYF
TGTGCCAGCAGCTTAGGGACAGGTACCCCCGAGACCCAGTACTTC
>TRBD1|.|TRBJ2-5|TRBV27
CASSLTGYVQETQYF
TGTGCCAGCAGTCTGACAGGGTACGTCCAAGAGACCCAGTACTTC
>.|many|TRBJ2-6|TRBV9
CASSVAPRSGANVLTF
TGTGCCAGCAGCGTAGCTCCTCGCTCTGGGGCCAACGTCCTGACTTTC
>.|many|TRBJ2-3|TRBV3-1
CASTRGTESTDTQYF
TGTGCCAGCACCCGGGGGACGGAGAGCACAGATACGCAGTATTTT
>.|many|TRBJ1-2|TRBV29-1
CSVEGLGDNYGYTF
TGCAGCGTTGAAGGGCTGGGGGATAACTATGGCTACACCTTC
>TRBD2|.|TRBJ2-3|TRBV6-1
CASRTSFSGGARDTQYF
TGTGCCAGCAGAACGTCTTTTAGCGGGGGGGCCCGGGATACGCAGTATTTT
>.|.|TRBJ1-4|TRBV4-1
CASSQDRQGTSEKLFF
TGCGCCAGCAGCCAAGATCGTCAGGGGACCTCTGAAAAACTGTTTTTT
>.|many|TRBJ2-1|TRBV6-1
CASSDYPARIYNEQFF
TGTGCCAGCAGTGACTATCCGGCTCGCATCTACAATGAGCAGTTCTTC
>.|.|TRBJ1-5|TRBV28
CASSKQGIESNQPQHF
TGTGCCAGCAGTAAACAGGGTATTGAAAGCAATCAGCCCCAGCATTTT
>TRBD1|.|TRBJ1-1|TRBV27
CASRSHYRGPTEAFF
TGTGCCAGCAGGTCACATTACAGGGGTCCCACTGAAGCTTTCTTT
>TRBD2|.|TRBJ2-7|TRBV13
CASSRGGTSNPYEQYF
TGTGCCAGCAGCCGCGGGGGTACAAGCAATCCCTACGAGCAGTACTTC
>.|many|TRBJ1-1|TRBV12-3/TRBV12-4
CASRGTANTEAFF
TGTGCCAGCAGAGGGACCGCTAACACTGAAGCTTTCTTT
>TRBD2|.|TRBJ2-5|TRBV6-2/TRBV6-3
CASSFSGSVETQYF
TGTGCCAGCAGTTTTAGCGGGAGCGTGGAGACCCAGTACTTC
>.|.|TRBJ1-2|TRBV2
CASSYAWARDGYTF
TGTGCCAGCAGTTACGCGTGGGCCAGAGATGGCTACACCTTC
>.|many|TRBJ1-5|TRBV28
CASSLAVSNQPQHF
TGTGCCAGCAGTTTGGCAGTAAGCAATCAGCCCCAGCATTTT
>.|many|TRBJ1-2|TRBV15
CATSRESRMTTNYGYTF
TGTGCCACCAGCAGAGAAAGTAGAATGACCACTAACTATGGCTACACCTTC
>.|.|TRBJ2-2|TRBV12-3/TRBV12-4
CASSWDSRFLGELFF
TGTGCCAGCAGTTGGGACTCCCGCTTTCTCGGGGAGCTGTTTTTT
>.|many|TRBJ1-3|TRBV28
CASSFVGGSGNTIYF
TGTGCCAGCAGTTTTGTTGGAGGCTCTGGAAACACCATATATTTT
>TRBD1|.|TRBJ1-2|TRBV7-2
CASSLGGPGQGNYGYTF
TGTGCCAGCAGCTTAGGGGGTCCGGGACAGGGAAACTATGGCTACACCTTC
>.|.|TRBJ1-1|TRBV10-2
CASTLNFGSTEAFF
TGCGCCAGCACCCTGAATTTCGGAAGCACTGAAGCTTTCTTT
>.|many|TRBJ1-1|TRBV9
CASSPVGAFSSEAFF
TGTGCCAGCAGCCCCGTAGGCGCTTTTTCCTCTGAAGCTTTCTTT
>.|many|TRBJ1-5|TRBV5-1
CASSLGGRLEDQPQHF
TGCGCCAGCAGCTTGGGGGGACGGCTGGAAGATCAGCCCCAGCATTTT
>TRBD1|many|TRBJ1-3|TRBV6-1
CASLAGGSGNTIYF
TGTGCCAGCCTTGCAGGGGGCTCTGGAAACACCATATATTTT
>TRBD2|many|TRBJ2-1|TRBV7-2
CASSSLAGGLNEQFF
TGTGCCAGCAGCTCGCTAGCGGGGGGGCTCAATGAGCAGTTCTTC
>.|.|TRBJ1-2|TRBV20-1
CSAPRRSLGYTF
TGCAGTGCACCCAGACGGTCCCTCGGCTACACCTTC
>.|many|TRBJ2-7|TRBV27
CASSLGGSTYEQYF
TGTGCCAGCAGTTTAGGCGGCAGTACCTACGAGCAGTACTTC
>.|.|TRBJ1-1|TRBV7-2
CASSLAYKYTEAFF
TGTGCCAGCAGCTTAGCGTATAAATACACTGAAGCTTTCTTT
>.|many|TRBJ1-1|TRBV5-6
CASSLGDWGNTEAFF
TGTGCCAGCAGCTTGGGGGATTGGGGTAACACTGAAGCTTTCTTT
>.|many|TRBJ1-1|TRBV6-5
CASSYGDSHTEAFF
TGTGCCAGCAGTTACGGCGACAGCCACACTGAAGCTTTCTTT
>TRBD2|many|TRBJ2-7|TRBV11-2
CASTPGTRFYEQYF
TGTGCCAGCACGCCAGGGACTAGATTCTACGAGCAGTACTTC
>.|many|TRBJ1-2|TRBV3-1
CASSSRQAMDYGYTF
TGTGCCAGCAGCTCCCGACAGGCGATGGACTATGGCTACACCTTC
>.|many|TRBJ2-7|TRBV7-6
CASSSGGISYEQYF
TGTGCCAGCAGCTCAGGCGGAATCTCCTACGAGCAGTACTTC
>.|many|TRBJ1-2|TRBV5-1
CASSPTSENGYTF
TGCGCCAGCAGCCCAACCTCGGAGAATGGCTACACCTTC
>TRBD1|many|TRBJ2-7|TRBV12-3/TRBV12-4
CASSTTTGNDEQYF
TGTGCCAGCAGTACTACGACAGGGAACGACGAGCAGTACTTC
>.|.|TRBJ2-1|TRBV10-3
CAIGPKWDEQFF
TGTGCCATCGGCCCAAAGTGGGATGAGCAGTTCTTC